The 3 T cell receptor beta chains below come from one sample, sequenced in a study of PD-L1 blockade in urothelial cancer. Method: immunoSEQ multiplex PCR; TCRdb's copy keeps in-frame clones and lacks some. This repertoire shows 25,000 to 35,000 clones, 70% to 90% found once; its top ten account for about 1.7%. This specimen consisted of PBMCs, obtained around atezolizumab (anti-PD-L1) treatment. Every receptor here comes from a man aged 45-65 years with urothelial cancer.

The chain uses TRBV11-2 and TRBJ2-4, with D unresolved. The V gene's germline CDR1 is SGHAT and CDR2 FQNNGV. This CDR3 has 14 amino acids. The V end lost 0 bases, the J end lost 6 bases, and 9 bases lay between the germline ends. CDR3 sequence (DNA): TGTGCCAGCAGCTTAGATGCGACTGTAAACATTCAGTACTTC. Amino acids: CASSLDATVNIQYF. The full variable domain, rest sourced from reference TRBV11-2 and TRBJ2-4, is EAGVAQSPRYKIIEKRQSVAFWCNPISGHATLYWYQQILGQGPKLLIQFQNNGVVDDSQLPKDRFSAERLKGVDSTLKIQPAKLEDSAVYLCASSLDATVNIQYFGAGTRLSVL.

CDR3 coding DNA: TGCGCCAGCAGCCCCCTAGGACAGAAAAGCACAGATACGCAGTATTTT. Protein: CASSPLGQKSTDTQYF. The chain is built from TRBV4-1 and TRBJ2-3, with D perhaps matching TRBD1 (6 bases). The CDR3 loop spans 16 amino acids. Germline V lookup: CDR1 MGHRA, CDR2 YSYEKL. With 4 bases removed from V and 0 bases from J, the gap between germline ends came to 14 bases.

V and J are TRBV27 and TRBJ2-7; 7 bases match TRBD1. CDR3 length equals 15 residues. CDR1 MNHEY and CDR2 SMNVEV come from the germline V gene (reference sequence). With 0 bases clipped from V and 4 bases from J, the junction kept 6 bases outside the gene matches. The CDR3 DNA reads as TGTGCCAGCAGTTTATCGACAGGGAGCCAGTACGAGCAGTACTTC. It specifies CASSLSTGSQYEQYF.